This T cell receptor (beta chain) was sequenced during a study of human T cells and chemical hapten exposure. Study at large: Readings were taken at 6 days from patch tests that had applied 0.01% DPC to the upper back.

V was clipped by 8 bases and J by 3 bases; unmatched bases: 4. The CDR3 is made up of 12 amino acids. Germline-derived CDR1 and CDR2 are SQVTM and ANQGSEA. Original processing notes: A per-sample median of about 100,000 TCRs was observed, with counts ranging from 23,224 to 690,600. MiXCR was run by TCRdb on the RACE reads, yielding one entry per CDR3 protein. These V and J calls derive from TCRdb rather than the authors' analysis. Here the sample spans some 91,000 distinct CDR3 sequences, around 12% being singletons. The sample's time point: patch test 1, 2 weeks after DPC sensitization. Treatment here: therapeutic diphenylcyclopropenone sensitization with weekly scalp DPC.

The sequence derives from a woman between 40 and 55 years old with alopecia areata. Some clones in this sample may be carry-over from other donors' samples. The rearrangement joins TRBV29-1 to TRBJ1-1; 9 bases are a match to TRBD1. Material: whole blood, obtained in connection with sensitization to the hapten diphenylcyclopropenone (DPC). CDR3 in DNA: TGCAGCTTGGGACAGGGCGACACTGAAGCTTTCTTT. This encodes CSLGQGDTEAFF.